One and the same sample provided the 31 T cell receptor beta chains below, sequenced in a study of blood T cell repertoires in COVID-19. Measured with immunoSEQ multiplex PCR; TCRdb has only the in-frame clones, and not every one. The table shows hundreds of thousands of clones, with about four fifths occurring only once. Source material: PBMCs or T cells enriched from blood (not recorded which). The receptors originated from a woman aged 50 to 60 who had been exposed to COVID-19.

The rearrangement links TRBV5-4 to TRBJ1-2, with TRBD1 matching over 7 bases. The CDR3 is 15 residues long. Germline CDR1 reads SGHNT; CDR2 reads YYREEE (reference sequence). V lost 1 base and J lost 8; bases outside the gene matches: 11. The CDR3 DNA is TGTGCCAGCAGCTTGCCCGAAAGGGGGCGCGGGGGCTACACCTTC. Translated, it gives CASSLPERGRGGYTF.

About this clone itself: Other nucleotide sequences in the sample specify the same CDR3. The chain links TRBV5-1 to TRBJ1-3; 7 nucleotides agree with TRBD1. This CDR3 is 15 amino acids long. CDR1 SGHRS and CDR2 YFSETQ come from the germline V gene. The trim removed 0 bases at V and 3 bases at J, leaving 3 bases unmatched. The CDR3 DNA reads TGCGCCAGCAGCTTGGAGGGGGCGCATGGAAACACCATATATTTT. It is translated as CASSLEGAHGNTIYF.

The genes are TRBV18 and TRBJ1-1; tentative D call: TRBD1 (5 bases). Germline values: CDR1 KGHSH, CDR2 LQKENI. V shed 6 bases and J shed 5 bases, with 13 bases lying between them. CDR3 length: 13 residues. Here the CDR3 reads CASSLREATEAFF. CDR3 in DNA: TGTGCCAGCTCCCTCAGGGAGGCGACTGAAGCTTTCTTT.

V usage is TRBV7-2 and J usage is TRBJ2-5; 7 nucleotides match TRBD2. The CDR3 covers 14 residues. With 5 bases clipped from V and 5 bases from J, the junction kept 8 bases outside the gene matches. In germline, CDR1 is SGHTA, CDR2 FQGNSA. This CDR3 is CASSPWTSHETQYF. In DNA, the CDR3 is TGTGCCAGCAGCCCCTGGACTAGTCACGAGACCCAGTACTTC. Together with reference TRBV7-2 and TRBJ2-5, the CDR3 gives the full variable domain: GAGVSQSPSNKVTEKGKDVELRCDPISGHTALYWYRQSLGQGLEFLIYFQGNSAPDKSGLPSDRFSAERTGGSVSTLTIQRTQQEDSAVYLCASSPWTSHETQYFGPGTRLLVL.

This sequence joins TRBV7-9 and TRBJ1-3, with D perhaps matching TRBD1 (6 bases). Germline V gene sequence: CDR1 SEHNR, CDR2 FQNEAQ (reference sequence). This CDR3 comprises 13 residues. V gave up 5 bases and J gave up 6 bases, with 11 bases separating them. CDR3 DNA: TGTGCCAGCAGCCCGGCAGGGGTAAACACCATATATTTT. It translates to CASSPAGVNTIYF.

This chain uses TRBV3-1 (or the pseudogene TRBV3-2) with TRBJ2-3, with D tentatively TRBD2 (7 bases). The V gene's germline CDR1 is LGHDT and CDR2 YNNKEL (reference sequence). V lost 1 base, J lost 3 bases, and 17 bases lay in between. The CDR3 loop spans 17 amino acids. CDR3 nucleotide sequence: TGTGCCAGCAGCCAAGGGCCCCCGGGGGGCCTAACAGATACGCAGTATTTT. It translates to CASSQGPPGGLTDTQYF.

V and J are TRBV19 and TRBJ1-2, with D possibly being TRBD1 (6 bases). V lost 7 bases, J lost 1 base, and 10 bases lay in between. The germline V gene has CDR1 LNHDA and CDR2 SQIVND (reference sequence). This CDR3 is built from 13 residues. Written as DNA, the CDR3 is TGTGCCAGTACAGGGGTTTATAACTATGGCTACACCTTC. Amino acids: CASTGVYNYGYTF.

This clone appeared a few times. CDR3 in amino acids: CASSIAGGDTQYF. In nucleotides, the CDR3 is TGTGCCAGTAGTATAGCCGGCGGAGATACGCAGTATTTT. This chain links TRBV19 with TRBJ2-3; D call uncertain. Trimming left V 1 base short and J 5 bases short, with 7 bases between. Germline V gives CDR1 LNHDA, CDR2 SQIVND (reference sequence). The CDR3 spans 13 residues.

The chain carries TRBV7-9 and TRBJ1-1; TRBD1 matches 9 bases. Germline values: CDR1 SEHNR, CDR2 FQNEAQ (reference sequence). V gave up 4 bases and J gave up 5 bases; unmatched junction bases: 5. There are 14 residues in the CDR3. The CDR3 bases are TGTGCCAGCAGCTACGGACAGGGGAGGACTGAAGCTTTCTTT. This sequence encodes CASSYGQGRTEAFF.

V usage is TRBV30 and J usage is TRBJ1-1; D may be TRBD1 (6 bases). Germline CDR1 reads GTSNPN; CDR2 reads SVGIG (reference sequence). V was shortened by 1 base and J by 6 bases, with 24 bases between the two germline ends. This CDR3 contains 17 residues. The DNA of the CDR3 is TGTGCCTGGAGTGCCGGGAGGAGGGGGGGATATGACTCTGAAGCTTTCTTT. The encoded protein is CAWSAGRRGGYDSEAFF.

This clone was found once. The DNA for the CDR3 is TGCGCCAGCAGCCCTATCTCGGGGACAGGGGGCTACACCTTC. Encoded protein: CASSPISGTGGYTF. The genes are TRBV5-1 and TRBJ1-2, with 9 bases fitting TRBD1. Germline V gene lookup returns CDR1 SGHRS and CDR2 YFSETQ. The CDR3 runs 14 residues. The trim removed 4 bases at V and 8 bases at J, leaving 9 bases unmatched.

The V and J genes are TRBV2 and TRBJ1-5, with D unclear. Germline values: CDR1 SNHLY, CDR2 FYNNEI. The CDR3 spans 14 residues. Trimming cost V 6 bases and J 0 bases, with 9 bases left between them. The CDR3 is CASRLSNSNQPQHF. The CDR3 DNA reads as TGTGCCAGCAGGCTAAGTAATAGCAATCAGCCCCAGCATTTT.

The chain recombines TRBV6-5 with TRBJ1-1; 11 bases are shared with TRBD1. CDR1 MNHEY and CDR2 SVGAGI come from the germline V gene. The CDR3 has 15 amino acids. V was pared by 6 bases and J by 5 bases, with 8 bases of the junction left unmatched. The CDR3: CASRQDRGRGTEAFF. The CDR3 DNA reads TGTGCCAGCAGGCAGGACAGGGGGCGAGGAACTGAAGCTTTCTTT.

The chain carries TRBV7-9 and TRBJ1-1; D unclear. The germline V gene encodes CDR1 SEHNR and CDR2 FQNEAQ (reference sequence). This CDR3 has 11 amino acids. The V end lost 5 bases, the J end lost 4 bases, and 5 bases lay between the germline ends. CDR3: CASSPLTEAFF. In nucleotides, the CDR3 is TGTGCCAGCAGCCCCCTCACTGAAGCTTTCTTT.

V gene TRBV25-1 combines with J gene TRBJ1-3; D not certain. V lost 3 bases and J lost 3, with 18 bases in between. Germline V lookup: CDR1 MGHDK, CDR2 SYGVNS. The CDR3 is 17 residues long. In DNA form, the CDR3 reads TGTGCCAGCAGTGAGGGGTCGGGGTTATCACTTGGAAACACCATATATTTT. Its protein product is CASSEGSGLSLGNTIYF.

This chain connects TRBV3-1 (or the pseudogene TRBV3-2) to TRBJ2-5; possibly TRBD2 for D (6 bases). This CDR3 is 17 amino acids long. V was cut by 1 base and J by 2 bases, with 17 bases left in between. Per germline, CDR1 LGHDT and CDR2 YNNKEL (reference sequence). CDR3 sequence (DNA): TGTGCCAGCAGCCAAGGGTTCGGCGCTAGCGATCAAGAGACCCAGTACTTC. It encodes CASSQGFGASDQETQYF.

CDR3 sequence reads: CASSLTGGNHNEQFF. The CDR3, as DNA: TGCGCCAGCAGCCTTACAGGGGGGAATCACAATGAGCAGTTCTTC. V and J are TRBV5-1 and TRBJ2-1; 8 bases line up with TRBD1. The CDR3 covers 15 residues. V gave up 4 bases and J gave up 5 bases; unmatched junction bases: 8. From germline, CDR1 is SGHRS and CDR2 YFSETQ.

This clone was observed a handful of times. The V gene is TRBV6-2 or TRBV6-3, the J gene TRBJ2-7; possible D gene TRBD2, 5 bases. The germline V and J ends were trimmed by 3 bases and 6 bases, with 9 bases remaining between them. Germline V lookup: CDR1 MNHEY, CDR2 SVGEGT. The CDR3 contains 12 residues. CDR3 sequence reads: CASSYGGLEQYF. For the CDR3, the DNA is TGTGCCAGCAGTTATGGAGGTCTCGAGCAGTACTTC.

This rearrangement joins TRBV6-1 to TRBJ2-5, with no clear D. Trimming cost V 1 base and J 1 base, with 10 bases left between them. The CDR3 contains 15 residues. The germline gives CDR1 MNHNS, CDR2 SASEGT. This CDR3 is CASSEVIIAQETQYF. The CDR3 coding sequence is TGTGCCAGCAGTGAAGTGATTATAGCCCAAGAGACCCAGTACTTC.

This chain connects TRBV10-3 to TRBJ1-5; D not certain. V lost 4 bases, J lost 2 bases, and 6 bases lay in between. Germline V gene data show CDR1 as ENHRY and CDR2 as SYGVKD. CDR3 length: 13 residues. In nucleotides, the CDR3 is TGTGCCATCAGTGGAGGAGGCAATCAGCCCCAGCATTTT. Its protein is CAISGGGNQPQHF.

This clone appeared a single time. The CDR3 DNA is TGTGCCAGCAGTGAAGCGACTGAGACCCAGTACTTC. Translation gives CASSEATETQYF. The rearrangement links TRBV2 to TRBJ2-5; D not resolved. Looked up from germline, CDR1 is SNHLY and CDR2 is FYNNEI. The CDR3 loop spans 12 amino acids. V was trimmed by 0 bases and J by 5 bases, leaving 4 bases between them.

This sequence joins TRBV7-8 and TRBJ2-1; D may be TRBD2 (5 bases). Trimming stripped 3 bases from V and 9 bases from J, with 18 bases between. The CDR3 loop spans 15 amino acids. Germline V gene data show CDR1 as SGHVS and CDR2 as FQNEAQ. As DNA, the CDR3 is TGTGCCAGCAGCTTGGTCCAGTCTACTAGAGGTGAGCAGTTCTTC. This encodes CASSLVQSTRGEQFF.

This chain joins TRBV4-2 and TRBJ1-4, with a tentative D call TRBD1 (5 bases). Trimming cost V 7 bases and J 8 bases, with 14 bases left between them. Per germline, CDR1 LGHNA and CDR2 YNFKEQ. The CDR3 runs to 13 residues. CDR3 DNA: TGTGCCAGCAAATATTCCGGGGGAGAAAAACTGTTTTTT. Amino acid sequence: CASKYSGGEKLFF.

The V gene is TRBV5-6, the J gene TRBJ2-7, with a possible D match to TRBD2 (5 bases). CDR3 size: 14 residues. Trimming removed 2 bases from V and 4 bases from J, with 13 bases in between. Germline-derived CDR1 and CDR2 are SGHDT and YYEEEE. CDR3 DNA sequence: TGTGCCAGCAGCTTACTGGACTGGAGTTACGAGCAGTACTTC. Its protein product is CASSLLDWSYEQYF. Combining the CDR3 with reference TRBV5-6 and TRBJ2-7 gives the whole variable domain DAGVTQSPTHLIKTRGQQVTLRCSPKSGHDTVSWYQQALGQGPQFIFQYYEEEERQRGNFPDRFSGHQFPNYSSELNVNALLLGDSALYLCASSLLDWSYEQYFGPGTRLTVT.

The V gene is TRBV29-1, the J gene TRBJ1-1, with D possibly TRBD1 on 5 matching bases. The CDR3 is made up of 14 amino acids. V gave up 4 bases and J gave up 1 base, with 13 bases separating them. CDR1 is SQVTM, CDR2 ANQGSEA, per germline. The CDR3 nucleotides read TGCAGCGTTGGCCCTCAAGGGGCGAACACTGAAGCTTTCTTT. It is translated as CSVGPQGANTEAFF.

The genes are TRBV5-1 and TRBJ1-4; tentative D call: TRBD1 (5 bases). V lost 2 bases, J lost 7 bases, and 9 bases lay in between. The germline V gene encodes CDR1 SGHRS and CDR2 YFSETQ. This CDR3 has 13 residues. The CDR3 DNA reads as TGCGCCAGCAGCTTTTCGGGGGGTGAAAAACTGTTTTTT. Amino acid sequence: CASSFSGGEKLFF.

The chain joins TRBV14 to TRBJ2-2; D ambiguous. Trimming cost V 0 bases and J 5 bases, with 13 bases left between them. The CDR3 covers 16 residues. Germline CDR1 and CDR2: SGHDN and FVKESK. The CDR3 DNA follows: TGTGCCAGCAGCCAAGAGGAACGGGTGGGTACCGGGGAGCTGTTTTTT. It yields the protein CASSQEERVGTGELFF.

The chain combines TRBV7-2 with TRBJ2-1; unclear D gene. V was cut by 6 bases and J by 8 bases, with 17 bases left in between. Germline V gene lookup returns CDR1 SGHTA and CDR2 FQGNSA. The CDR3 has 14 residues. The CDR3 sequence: CASRARIRWDEQFF. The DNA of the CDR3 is TGTGCCAGCAGGGCTCGGATCAGGTGGGATGAGCAGTTCTTC.

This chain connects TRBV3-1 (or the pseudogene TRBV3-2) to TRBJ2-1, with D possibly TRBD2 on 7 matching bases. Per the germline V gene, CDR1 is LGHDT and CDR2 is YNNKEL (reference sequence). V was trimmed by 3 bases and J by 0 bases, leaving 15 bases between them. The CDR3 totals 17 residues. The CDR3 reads CASSQGRGASSYNEQFF. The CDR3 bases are TGTGCCAGCAGCCAGGGCCGGGGGGCCAGCTCCTACAATGAGCAGTTCTTC.

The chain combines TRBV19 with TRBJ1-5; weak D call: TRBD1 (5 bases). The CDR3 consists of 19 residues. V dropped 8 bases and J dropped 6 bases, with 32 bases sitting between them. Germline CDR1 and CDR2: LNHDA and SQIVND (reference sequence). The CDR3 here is CASGGLIGGTSSWGQPQHF. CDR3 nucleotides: TGTGCCAGTGGAGGGCTGATCGGGGGGACTTCCTCGTGGGGTCAGCCCCAGCATTTT.

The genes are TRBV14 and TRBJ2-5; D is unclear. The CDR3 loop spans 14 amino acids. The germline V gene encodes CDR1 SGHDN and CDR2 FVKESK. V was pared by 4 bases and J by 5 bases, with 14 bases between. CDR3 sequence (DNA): TGTGCCAGCAGCCTGCGGCGGTCTTCGGAGACCCAGTACTTC. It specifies CASSLRRSSETQYF.